The 17 T cell receptor beta chains given below trace back to one sample, sequenced in a study of T cells in Graves' hyperthyroidism and ophthalmopathy. TCR beta CDR3 regions were amplified from RNA. With the HTBI primer set, the TCR CDR3 went through a first round of RT-PCR. TCRdb analysed the multiplex PCR reads with MiXCR anew, one entry per CDR3 protein. Of a few hundred thousand distinct CDR3 sequences listed, more than 15% were seen once; the top ten hold around 17%. Sequencing was carried out using blood. Receptor source: a woman aged 18 to 35 with Graves' ophthalmopathy.

This clonotype was seen at least ten times. J is TRBJ1-1 and V is TRBV6-1; 8 nucleotides line up with TRBD1. The CDR3 loop spans 16 amino acids. The germline gives CDR1 MNHNS, CDR2 SASEGT. V was pared by 6 bases and J by 0 bases, with 9 bases of the junction left unmatched. CDR3 nucleotides: TGTGCCAGCAGGACCGGACAGGGAAACATGAACACTGAAGCTTTCTTT. Translation: CASRTGQGNMNTEAFF.

In its sample, this clonotype was seen many times. V gene TRBV30 combines with J gene TRBJ2-7; 11 nucleotides line up with TRBD1. CDR3 length: 14 amino acids. V lost 4 bases and J lost 3; bases outside the gene matches: 5. The germline gives CDR1 GTSNPN, CDR2 SVGIG (reference sequence). The CDR3 DNA reads TGTGCCTGGAATTCGGGACAGGGGGGCTACGAGCAGTACTTC. This sequence encodes CAWNSGQGGYEQYF. The whole variable domain, filled in from reference TRBV30 and TRBJ2-7, reads SQTIHQWPATLVQPVGSPLSLECTVEGTSNPNLYWYRQAAGRGLQLLFYSVGIGQISSEVPQNLSASRPQDRQFILSSKKLLLSDSGFYLCAWNSGQGGYEQYFGPGTRLTVT.

This clonotype has more than one count but fewer than ten. This chain links TRBV15 with TRBJ2-3; possibly TRBD2 for D (7 bases). CDR1 LNHNV and CDR2 YYDKDF come from the germline V gene (reference sequence). This CDR3 is built from 14 residues. V was pared by 5 bases and J by 10 bases, with 19 bases between. In nucleotides, the CDR3 is TGTGCCACCAGCGGATCGGAGGGGGGGCCGGCGCAGTATTTT. Its protein product is CATSGSEGGPAQYF.

This clonotype was counted between two and nine times. The chain is built from TRBV5-1 and TRBJ1-1, with a possible D match to TRBD1 (6 bases). Trimming shortened V by 3 bases and J by 1 base, and 10 bases separated the two germline ends. The CDR3 is made up of 14 amino acids. Germline values: CDR1 SGHRS, CDR2 YFSETQ. The CDR3 DNA sequence: TGCGCCAGCAGCTCAGGGGAGGCGAACACTGAAGCTTTCTTT. This encodes CASSSGEANTEAFF.

This clonotype was seen at least ten times. This rearrangement joins TRBV18 to TRBJ1-5, with a weak D call TRBD1 (5 bases). Trimming removed 3 bases at V and 0 bases at J, with 9 bases between. CDR1 and CDR2 (germline): KGHSH, LQKENI. This CDR3 has 15 amino acids. The CDR3 DNA sequence: TGTGCCAGCTCACCGGGACGGGATAGCAATCAGCCCCAGCATTTT. Translating it yields CASSPGRDSNQPQHF. The full variable domain, in which reference TRBV18 and TRBJ1-5 provide the parts outside the CDR3, is NAGVMQNPRHLVRRRGQEARLRCSPMKGHSHVYWYRQLPEEGLKFMVYLQKENIIDESGMPKERFSAEFPKEGPSILRIQQVVRGDSAAYFCASSPGRDSNQPQHFGDGTRLSIL.

This clonotype appeared many times. This rearrangement joins TRBV7-2 to TRBJ2-7; the D gene could be TRBD1 or TRBD2 (5 bases each). Germline loops: CDR1 SGHTA, CDR2 FQGNSA. The CDR3 consists of 14 residues. With 7 bases removed from V and 4 bases from J, the gap between germline ends came to 17 bases. This chain's CDR3 is CASTLGPGNYEQYF. The DNA of the CDR3 is TGTGCCAGCACCCTGGGGCCCGGGAATTACGAGCAGTACTTC.

This clonotype was picked up many times. This sequence joins TRBV3-1 and TRBJ1-1; D is ambiguous. The V end was cut by 1 base, the J end by 2 bases, with 11 bases between. The CDR3 extends over 15 amino acids. From germline, CDR1 is LGHDT and CDR2 YNNKEL (reference sequence). CDR3 sequence: CASSQGGRFNTEAFF. The CDR3 DNA reads TGTGCCAGCAGCCAAGGAGGCAGGTTTAACACTGAAGCTTTCTTT.

The chain has TRBV6-2 or TRBV6-3 and TRBJ1-2; D unclear. This CDR3 is built from 13 residues. V was shortened by 8 bases and J by 0 bases, with 10 bases between the two germline ends. CDR1 and CDR2 from the germline V gene are MNHEY and SVGEGT. CDR3 region: CASSSDTNYGYTF. The DNA of the CDR3 is TGTGCCAGCTCTTCCGACACTAACTATGGCTACACCTTC.

Ten or more counts support this clonotype. The chain employs TRBV20-1 and TRBJ2-5, with D perhaps matching TRBD1 (5 bases). The CDR3 has 11 residues. V lost 5 bases and J 5 bases, leaving 9 bases between the germline ends. CDR1 is DFQATT, CDR2 SNEGSKA, per germline (reference sequence). For the CDR3, the DNA is TGCAGTGCTTACCAGGGTGAGACCCAGTACTTC. It yields the protein CSAYQGETQYF.

This clonotype has a count of ten or more. The V and J genes are TRBV28 and TRBJ1-1; D unclear. This CDR3 has 14 residues. Per germline, CDR1 MDHEN and CDR2 SYDVKM. Trimming took 0 bases from V and 1 from J, leaving 6 bases between them. Here the CDR3 reads CASSLWGENTEAFF. The CDR3 DNA reads as TGTGCCAGCAGTTTATGGGGAGAGAACACTGAAGCTTTCTTT.

This clonotype was seen a handful of times. This chain connects TRBV4-2 to TRBJ2-1; 10 nucleotides align to TRBD2. Germline trimming cut 3 bases from V and 6 bases from J; bases unmatched to any gene: 20. The CDR3 has 20 amino acids. Germline CDR1 LGHNA, CDR2 YNFKEQ. Here the CDR3 DNA reads TGTGCCAGCAGCCAGGACGGGACAAGTATAGGACTAGCGGAACTCAATGAGCAGTTCTTC. Translation: CASSQDGTSIGLAELNEQFF.

The chain uses TRBV20-1 and TRBJ1-4; 7 nucleotides match TRBD1. The CDR3 sequence is 13 residues long. Germline V gene data show CDR1 as DFQATT and CDR2 as SNEGSKA (reference sequence). The ends lost 6 bases at V and 6 bases at J; junction bases unmatched: 7. CDR3 in DNA: TGCAGTGCCTCCGGGACAGTTGATGAAAAACTGTTTTTT. Residues: CSASGTVDEKLFF.

This clonotype has more than one count but fewer than ten. V and J are TRBV3-1 and TRBJ1-6; 7 bases fit TRBD1. This CDR3 is built from 17 residues. The trim removed 3 bases at V and 7 bases at J, leaving 12 bases unmatched. Germline assignment: CDR1 LGHDT and CDR2 YNNKEL (reference sequence). The CDR3 region is CASSHHSGTAVNSPLHF. The DNA for the CDR3 is TGTGCCAGCAGCCATCATTCCGGGACAGCCGTGAATTCACCCCTCCACTTT.

This clonotype has a count of ten or more. The V call is TRBV13, the J call TRBJ2-1; 8 bases are a match to TRBD2. This CDR3 region has 13 residues. V trimming: 7 bases; J trimming: 7 bases; junction bases outside the gene matches: 6. Germline CDR1 PRHDT, CDR2 FYEKMQ (reference sequence). This CDR3 is CASNIAGRNEQFF. CDR3 in DNA: TGTGCCAGCAACATAGCGGGAAGGAATGAGCAGTTCTTC.

DNA of the CDR3: TGTGCCTGCCAGCCTGCGGGTAACTCTGGAAACACCATATATTTT. It translates to CACQPAGNSGNTIYF. The chain couples TRBV30 to TRBJ1-3, with unresolved D. The CDR3 runs to 15 residues. V lost 6 bases and J 0 bases, leaving 15 bases between the germline ends. Germline V gene sequence: CDR1 GTSNPN, CDR2 SVGIG (reference sequence).

Ten or more counts support this clonotype. V and J are TRBV30 and TRBJ2-1, with D unclear. The V and J ends lost 3 bases and 7 bases respectively, with 10 bases between them. Germline-derived CDR1 and CDR2 are GTSNPN and SVGIG (reference sequence). This CDR3 is 12 amino acids long. In DNA, the CDR3 is TGTGCCTGGAGAGGGAATATGAATGAGCAGTTCTTC. This gives the protein CAWRGNMNEQFF.

This clonotype has ten or more counts. This chain connects TRBV28 to TRBJ2-7, with TRBD2 identical over 9 bases. The CDR3 contains 15 residues. The germline CDR1 and CDR2 sequences are MDHEN and SYDVKM. The V gene end was trimmed by 5 bases and the J gene end by 8 bases; junction bases not matched to a gene: 13. CDR3: CASSPLAGEKVQQYF. The CDR3 DNA sequence: TGTGCCAGCAGTCCCTTAGCGGGGGAAAAGGTACAGCAGTACTTC.